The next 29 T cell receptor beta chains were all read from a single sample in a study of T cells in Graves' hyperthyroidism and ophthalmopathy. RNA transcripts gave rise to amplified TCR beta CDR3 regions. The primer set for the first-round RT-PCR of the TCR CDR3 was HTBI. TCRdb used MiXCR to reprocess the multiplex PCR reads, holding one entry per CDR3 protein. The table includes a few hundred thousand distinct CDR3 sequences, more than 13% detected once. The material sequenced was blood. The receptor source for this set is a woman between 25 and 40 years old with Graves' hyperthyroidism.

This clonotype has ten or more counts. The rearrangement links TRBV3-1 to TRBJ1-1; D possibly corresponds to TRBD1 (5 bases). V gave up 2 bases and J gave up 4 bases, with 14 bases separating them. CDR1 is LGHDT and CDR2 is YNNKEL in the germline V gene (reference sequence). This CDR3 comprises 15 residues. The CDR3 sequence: CASSQTRGARTEAFF. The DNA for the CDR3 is TGTGCCAGCAGCCAAACGAGAGGGGCGCGCACTGAAGCTTTCTTT.

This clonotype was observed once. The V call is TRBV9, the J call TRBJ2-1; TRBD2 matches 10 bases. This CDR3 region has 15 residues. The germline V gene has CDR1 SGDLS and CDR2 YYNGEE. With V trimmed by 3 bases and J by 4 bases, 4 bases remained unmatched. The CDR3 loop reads CASSDRTSGYNEQFF. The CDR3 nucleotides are TGTGCCAGCAGCGACCGGACTAGCGGTTACAATGAGCAGTTCTTC. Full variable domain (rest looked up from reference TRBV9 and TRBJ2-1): DSGVTQTPKHLITATGQRVTLRCSPRSGDLSVYWYQQSLDQGLQFLIQYYNGEERAKGNILERFSAQQFPDLHSELNLSSLELGDSALYFCASSDRTSGYNEQFFGPGTRLTVL.

CDR3 DNA: TGTGCCAGCAAAAGCGGGAGGAGCTCCTACAATGAGCAGTTCTTC. Its protein product is CASKSGRSSYNEQFF. This chain uses TRBV6-1 with TRBJ2-1; TRBD2 matches 9 bases. Germline trimming cut 7 bases from V and 0 bases from J; bases unmatched to any gene: 4. This CDR3 has 15 residues. CDR1 is MNHNS, CDR2 SASEGT, per germline.

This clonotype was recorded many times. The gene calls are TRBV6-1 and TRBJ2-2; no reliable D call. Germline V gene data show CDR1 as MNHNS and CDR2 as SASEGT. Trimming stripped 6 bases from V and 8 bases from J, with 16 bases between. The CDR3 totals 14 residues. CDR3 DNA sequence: TGTGCCAGCAGGGCCGGACCCGGGTGGGGGGAGCTGTTTTTT. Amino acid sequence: CASRAGPGWGELFF.

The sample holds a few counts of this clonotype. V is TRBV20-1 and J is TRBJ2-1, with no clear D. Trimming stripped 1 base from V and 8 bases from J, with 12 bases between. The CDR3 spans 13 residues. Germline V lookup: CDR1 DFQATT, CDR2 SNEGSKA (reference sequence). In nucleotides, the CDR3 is TGCAGTGCTAGAGCTAGATGGACCGATGAGCAGTTCTTC. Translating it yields CSARARWTDEQFF.

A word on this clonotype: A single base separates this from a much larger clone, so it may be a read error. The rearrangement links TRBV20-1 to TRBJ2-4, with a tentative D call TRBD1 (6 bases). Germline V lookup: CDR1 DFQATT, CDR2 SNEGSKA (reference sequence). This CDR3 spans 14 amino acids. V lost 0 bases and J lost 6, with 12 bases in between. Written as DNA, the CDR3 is TGCAGTGCTAGAGATCTACAGGGAAGAAACATTCAGTACTTC. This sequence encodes CSARDLQGRNIQYF.

CDR3 sequence reads: CASSPTGLTGELFF. In DNA, the CDR3 is TGTGCCAGCAGCCCGACAGGGTTGACCGGGGAGCTGTTTTTT. V usage is TRBV7-6 and J usage is TRBJ2-2; 7 bases are shared with TRBD1. V dropped 5 bases and J dropped 5; count of bases not matched to a gene: 5. Germline assignment: CDR1 SGHVS and CDR2 FNYEAQ. The CDR3 contains 14 residues.

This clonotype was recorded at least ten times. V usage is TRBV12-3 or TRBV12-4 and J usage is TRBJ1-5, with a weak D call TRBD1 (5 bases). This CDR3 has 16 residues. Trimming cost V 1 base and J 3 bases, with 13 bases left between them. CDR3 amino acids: CASSLVPGGDNQPQHF. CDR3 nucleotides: TGTGCCAGCAGTTTAGTTCCCGGGGGTGACAATCAGCCCCAGCATTTT.

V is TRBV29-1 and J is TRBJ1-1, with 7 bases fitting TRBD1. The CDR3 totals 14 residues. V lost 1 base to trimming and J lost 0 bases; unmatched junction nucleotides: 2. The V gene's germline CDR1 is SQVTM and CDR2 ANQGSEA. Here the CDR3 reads CSVEGTGMNTEAFF. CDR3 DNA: TGCAGCGTTGAAGGGACAGGAATGAACACTGAAGCTTTCTTT.

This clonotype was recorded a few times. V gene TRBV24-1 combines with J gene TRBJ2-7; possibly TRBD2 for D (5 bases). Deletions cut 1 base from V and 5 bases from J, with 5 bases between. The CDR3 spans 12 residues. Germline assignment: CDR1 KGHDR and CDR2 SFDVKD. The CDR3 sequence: CATSDFGDEQYF. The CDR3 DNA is TGTGCCACCAGTGATTTCGGGGACGAGCAGTACTTC.

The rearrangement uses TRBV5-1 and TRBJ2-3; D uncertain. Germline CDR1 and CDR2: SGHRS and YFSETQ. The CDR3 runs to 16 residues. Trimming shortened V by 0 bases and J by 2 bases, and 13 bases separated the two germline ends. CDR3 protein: CASSLERNVNTDTQYF. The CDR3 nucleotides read TGCGCCAGCAGCTTGGAACGCAATGTAAACACAGATACGCAGTATTTT.

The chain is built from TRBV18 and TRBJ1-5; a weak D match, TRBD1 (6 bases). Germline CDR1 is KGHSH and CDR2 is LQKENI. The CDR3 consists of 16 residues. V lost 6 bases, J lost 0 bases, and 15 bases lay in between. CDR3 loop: CASSQTGTLSNQPQHF. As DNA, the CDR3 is TGTGCCAGCTCGCAAACAGGGACCCTTAGCAATCAGCCCCAGCATTTT.

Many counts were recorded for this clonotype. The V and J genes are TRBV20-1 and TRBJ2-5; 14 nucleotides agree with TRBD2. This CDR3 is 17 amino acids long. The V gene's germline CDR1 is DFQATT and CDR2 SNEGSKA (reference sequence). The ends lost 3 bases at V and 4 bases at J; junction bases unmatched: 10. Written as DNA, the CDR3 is TGCAGTGCTAGGATTAAGGGACTAGCGGGAGTAATAGAGACCCAGTACTTC. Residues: CSARIKGLAGVIETQYF.

The CDR3 DNA reads TGTGCCAGTAGTACGATGGGACAGCATGAGCAGTTCTTC. It yields the protein CASSTMGQHEQFF. The chain recombines TRBV19 with TRBJ2-1, with TRBD1 identical over 7 bases. The germline V gene encodes CDR1 LNHDA and CDR2 SQIVND (reference sequence). The CDR3 is made up of 13 amino acids. Trimming took 4 bases from V and 8 from J; bases not matched to a gene: 5.

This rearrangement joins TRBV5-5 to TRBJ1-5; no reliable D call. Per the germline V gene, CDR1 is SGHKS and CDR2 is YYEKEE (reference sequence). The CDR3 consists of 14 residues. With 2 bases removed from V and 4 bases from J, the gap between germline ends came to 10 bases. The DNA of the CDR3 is TGTGCCAGCAGCTTTGGCAGGATAAATCAGCCCCAGCATTTT. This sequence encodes CASSFGRINQPQHF. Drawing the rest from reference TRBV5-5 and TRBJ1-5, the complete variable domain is DAGVTQSPTHLIKTRGQQVTLRCSPISGHKSVSWYQQVLGQGPQFIFQYYEKEERGRGNFPDRFSARQFPNYSSELNVNALLLGDSALYLCASSFGRINQPQHFGDGTRLSIL.

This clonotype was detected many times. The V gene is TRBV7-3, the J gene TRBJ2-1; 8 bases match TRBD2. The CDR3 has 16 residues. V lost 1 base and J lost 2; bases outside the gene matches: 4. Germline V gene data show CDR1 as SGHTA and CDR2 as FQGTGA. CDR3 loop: CASSLRAGGTYNEQFF. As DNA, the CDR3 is TGTGCCAGCAGCTTAAGGGCGGGAGGAACCTACAATGAGCAGTTCTTC.

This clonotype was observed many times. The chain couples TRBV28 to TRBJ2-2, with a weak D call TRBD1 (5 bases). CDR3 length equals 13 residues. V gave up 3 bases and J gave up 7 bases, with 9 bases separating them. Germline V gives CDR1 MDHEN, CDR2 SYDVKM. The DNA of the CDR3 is TGTGCCAGCAGTTTTCTGGGGCACGGGGAGCTGTTTTTT. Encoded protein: CASSFLGHGELFF. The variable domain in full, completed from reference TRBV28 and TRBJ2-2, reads DVKVTQSSRYLVKRTGEKVFLECVQDMDHENMFWYRQDPGLGLRLIYFSYDVKMKEKGDIPEGYSVSREKKERFSLILESASTNQTSMYLCASSFLGHGELFFGEGSRLTVL.

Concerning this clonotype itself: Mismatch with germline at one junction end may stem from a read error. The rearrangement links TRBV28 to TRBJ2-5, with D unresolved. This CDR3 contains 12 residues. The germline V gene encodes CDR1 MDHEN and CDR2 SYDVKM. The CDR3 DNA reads TGTGCCAGCGCTATACCCCAAGAGGCCCAGTACTTC. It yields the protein CASAIPQEAQYF.

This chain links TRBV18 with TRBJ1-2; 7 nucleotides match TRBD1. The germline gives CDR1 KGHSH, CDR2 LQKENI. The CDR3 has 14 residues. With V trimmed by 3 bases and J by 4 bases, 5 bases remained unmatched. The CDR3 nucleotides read TGTGCCAGCTCACCTACAGGGGAATTCTATGGCTACACCTTC. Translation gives CASSPTGEFYGYTF.

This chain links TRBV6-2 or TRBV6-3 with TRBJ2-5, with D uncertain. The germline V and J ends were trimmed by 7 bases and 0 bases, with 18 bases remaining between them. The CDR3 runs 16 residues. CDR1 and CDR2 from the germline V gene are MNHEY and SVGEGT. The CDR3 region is CASTLRLGRYQETQYF. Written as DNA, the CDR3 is TGTGCCAGCACCCTGCGTCTGGGAAGGTACCAAGAGACCCAGTACTTC.

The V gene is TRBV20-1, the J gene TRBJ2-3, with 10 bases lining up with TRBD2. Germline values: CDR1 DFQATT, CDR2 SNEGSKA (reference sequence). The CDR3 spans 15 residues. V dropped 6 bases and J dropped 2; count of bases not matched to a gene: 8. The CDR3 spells CSAPLAGAYTDTQYF. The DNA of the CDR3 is TGCAGTGCGCCCCTAGCGGGAGCGTACACAGATACGCAGTATTTT.

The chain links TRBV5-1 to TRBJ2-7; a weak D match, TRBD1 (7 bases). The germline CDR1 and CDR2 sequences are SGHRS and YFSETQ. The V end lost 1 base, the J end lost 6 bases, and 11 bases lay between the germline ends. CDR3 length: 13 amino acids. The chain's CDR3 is CASSLPGGPEQYF. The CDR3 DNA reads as TGCGCCAGCAGCTTGCCAGGGGGGCCCGAGCAGTACTTC.

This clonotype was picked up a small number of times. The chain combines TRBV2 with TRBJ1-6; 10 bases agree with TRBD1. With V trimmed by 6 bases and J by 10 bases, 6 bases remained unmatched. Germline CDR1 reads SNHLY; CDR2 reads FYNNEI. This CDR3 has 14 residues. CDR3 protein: CASRSGQGISPLHF. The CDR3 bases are TGTGCCAGCAGATCGGGACAGGGGATCTCACCCCTCCACTTT.

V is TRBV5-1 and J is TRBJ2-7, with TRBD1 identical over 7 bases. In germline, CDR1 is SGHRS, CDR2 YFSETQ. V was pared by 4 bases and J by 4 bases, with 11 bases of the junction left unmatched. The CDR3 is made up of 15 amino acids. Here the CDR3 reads CASSQRQGLGYEQYF. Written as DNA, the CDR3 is TGCGCCAGCAGCCAGAGACAGGGTCTAGGTTACGAGCAGTACTTC.

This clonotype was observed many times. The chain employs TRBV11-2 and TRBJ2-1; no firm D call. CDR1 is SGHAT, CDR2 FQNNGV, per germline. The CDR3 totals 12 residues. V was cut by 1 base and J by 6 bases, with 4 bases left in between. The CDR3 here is CASSLVVNEQFF. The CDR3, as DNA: TGTGCCAGCAGCTTAGTTGTCAATGAGCAGTTCTTC.

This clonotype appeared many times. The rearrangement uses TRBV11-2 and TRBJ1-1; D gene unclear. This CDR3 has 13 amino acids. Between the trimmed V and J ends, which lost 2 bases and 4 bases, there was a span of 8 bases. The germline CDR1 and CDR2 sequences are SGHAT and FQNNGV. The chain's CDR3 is CASSLSLGTEAFF. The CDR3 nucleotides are TGTGCCAGCAGCTTATCGCTGGGCACTGAAGCTTTCTTT. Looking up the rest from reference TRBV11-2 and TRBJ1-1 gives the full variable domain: EAGVAQSPRYKIIEKRQSVAFWCNPISGHATLYWYQQILGQGPKLLIQFQNNGVVDDSQLPKDRFSAERLKGVDSTLKIQPAKLEDSAVYLCASSLSLGTEAFFGQGTRLTVV.

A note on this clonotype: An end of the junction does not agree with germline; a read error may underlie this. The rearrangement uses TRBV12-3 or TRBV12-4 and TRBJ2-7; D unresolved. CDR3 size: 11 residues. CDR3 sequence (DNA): TGTGCCAGCAGTCCAGCCTACGCGCAGTACTTC. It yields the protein CASSPAYAQYF.

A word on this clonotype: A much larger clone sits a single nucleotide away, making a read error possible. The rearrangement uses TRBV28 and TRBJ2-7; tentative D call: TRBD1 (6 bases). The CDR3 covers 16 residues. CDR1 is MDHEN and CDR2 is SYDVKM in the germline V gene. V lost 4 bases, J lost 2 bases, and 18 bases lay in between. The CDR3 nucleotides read TGTGCCAGCAGTTGCTTCGGGACACCCCAAACCTACGAGCAGTACTTC. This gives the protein CASSCFGTPQTYEQYF.

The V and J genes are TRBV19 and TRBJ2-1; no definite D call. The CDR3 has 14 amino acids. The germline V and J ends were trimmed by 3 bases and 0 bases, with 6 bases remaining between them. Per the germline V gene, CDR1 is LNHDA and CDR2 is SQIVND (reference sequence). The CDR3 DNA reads TGTGCCAGTAGTATGGACCCCTCCTACAATGAGCAGTTCTTC. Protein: CASSMDPSYNEQFF.